The rows below give T cell receptor beta chains drawn from one sample of a study of cytomegalovirus exposure and HLA in healthy donors. Method: immunoSEQ multiplex PCR; TCRdb's copy keeps in-frame clones and lacks some. Here the sample spans roughly 100,000 clones, 78% being singletons. What was sequenced was PBMCs. The origin of the receptors is a man aged 30 to 45 in good health and CMV-seronegative. The CDR3 runs from the conserved cysteine through the conserved F or W. A D gene is named only where the DNA matches it firmly. Clone size is not always given. Where it is, it says once, few, many or a class for expanded clones.

TRBJ2-5 | TRBD2 | TRBV10-2 | - | CASSEWASGRVDQETQYF | TGCGCCAGCAGTGAGTGGGCTAGCGGGAGGGTAGACCAAGAGACCCAGTACTTC
TRBJ2-7 | TRBD1 | TRBV27 | once | CASSIQGGSYEQYF | TGTGCCAGCAGTATACAGGGGGGATCCTACGAGCAGTACTTC
TRBJ2-7 | - | TRBV5-5 | - | CASSLSTDSYEQYF | TGTGCCAGCAGCTTGTCGACAGACTCCTACGAGCAGTACTTC
TRBJ2-2 | TRBD2 | TRBV9 | - | CASSPDSGRIDTGELFF | TGTGCCAGCAGCCCAGATAGCGGGAGGATTGACACCGGGGAGCTGTTTTTT
TRBJ2-7 | TRBD2 | TRBV7-9 | - | CASRFIAGESGEQYF | TGTGCCAGCAGATTTATTGCGGGAGAAAGCGGTGAGCAGTACTTC
TRBJ1-1 | - | TRBV7-9 | - | CASTYGGLTEAFF | TGTGCCAGCACTTACGGGGGGCTCACTGAAGCTTTCTTT
TRBJ2-1 | TRBD2 | TRBV19 | - | CASSIGGPAASGSNEQFF | TGTGCCAGTAGTATCGGGGGACCGGCGGCTAGCGGGAGCAATGAGCAGTTCTTC
TRBJ1-2 | - | TRBV2 | - | CASREQESYGYTF | TGTGCCAGCAGGGAACAGGAATCCTATGGCTACACCTTC
TRBJ1-1 | TRBD1 | TRBV10-1 | - | CASSRDRDTEAFF | TGCGCCAGCAGCCGGGACAGGGACACTGAAGCTTTCTTT
TRBJ2-7 | TRBD1 | TRBV4-2 | - | CASSQWGQGGEQYF | TGTGCCAGCAGCCAATGGGGACAGGGAGGGGAGCAGTACTTC
TRBJ2-7 | - | TRBV7-2 | - | CASSPGAWAFYEQYF | TGTGCCAGCAGCCCTGGGGCCTGGGCTTTCTACGAGCAGTACTTC
TRBJ2-1 | TRBD2 | TRBV5-4 | - | CASSSGLAGGGYNEQFF | TGTGCCAGCAGCTCCGGACTAGCGGGGGGGGGCTACAATGAGCAGTTCTTC
TRBJ2-7 | TRBD2 | TRBV27 | - | CASSPTSGSHEQYF | TGTGCCAGCAGTCCCACTAGCGGGAGCCACGAGCAGTACTTC
TRBJ2-7 | TRBD1 | TRBV4-3 | - | CASSRSGGSEQYF | TGCGCCAGCAGCCGATCAGGGGGCTCCGAGCAGTACTTC
TRBJ1-1 | - | TRBV7-9 | few | CASVGVGTEAFF | TGTGCCAGCGTCGGGGTGGGCACTGAAGCTTTCTTT
TRBJ2-3 | TRBD2 | TRBV19 | - | CASKETSGGLGDTQYF | TGTGCCAGTAAAGAGACTAGCGGGGGCCTCGGCGATACGCAGTATTTT
TRBJ2-7 | - | TRBV6-5 | - | CASSPGLLVDYEQYF | TGTGCCAGCAGTCCGGGACTCCTTGTTGATTACGAGCAGTACTTC
TRBJ2-7 | TRBD1 | TRBV2 | - | CASAPRRDRGSGEQYF | TGTGCCAGCGCCCCTCGCCGAGACAGGGGTTCCGGTGAGCAGTACTTC
TRBJ1-1 | TRBD1 | TRBV9 | - | CASSVRGNPNTEAFF | TGTGCCAGCAGCGTCAGGGGGAATCCGAACACTGAAGCTTTCTTT
TRBJ1-4 | TRBD1 | TRBV9 | - | CASSGTGATNEKLFF | TGTGCCAGCAGCGGGACAGGGGCAACTAATGAAAAACTGTTTTTT
TRBJ2-2 | - | TRBV6-1 | - | CASSEPTFGTGELFF | TGTGCCAGCAGTGAACCCACGTTCGGCACCGGGGAGCTGTTTTTT
TRBJ2-1 | - | TRBV6-5 | - | CASSYPSPAEQFF | TGTGCCAGCAGTTACCCTAGTCCAGCCGAGCAGTTCTTC
TRBJ2-7 | - | TRBV21-1 | few | CASSQTSGRPRYEQYF | TGTGCCAGCAGCCAAACTAGCGGGAGGCCAAGGTACGAGCAGTACTTC
TRBJ1-1 | - | TRBV5-1 | - | CASSPGQHTEAFF | TGCGCCAGCAGCCCCGGACAGCACACTGAAGCTTTCTTT
TRBJ2-7 | - | TRBV18 | - | CASSPPSSQGYEQYF | TGTGCCAGCTCACCACCGAGTTCCCAGGGGTACGAGCAGTACTTC
TRBJ2-7 | TRBD1 | TRBV7-6 | - | CASSLAGGSSYEQYF | TGTGCCAGCAGCTTAGCAGGGGGCAGCTCCTACGAGCAGTACTTC
TRBJ1-2 | TRBD1 | TRBV10-3 | - | CATGTDNVGYTF | TGTGCCACCGGGACAGACAATGTTGGCTACACCTTC
TRBJ1-2 | - | TRBV15 | - | CAAGQGVGYTF | TGTGCCGCCGGGCAGGGTGTCGGCTACACCTTC
TRBJ2-1 | TRBD2 | TRBV7-7 | - | CASSRTSGIYNEQFF | TGTGCTAGCAGCCGAACTAGCGGAATTTACAATGAGCAGTTCTTC
TRBJ1-2 | - | TRBV4-3 | - | CASSSPTGGNYGYTF | TGCGCCAGCAGCTCCCCGACAGGTGGTAACTATGGCTACACCTTC
TRBJ2-7 | - | TRBV27 | few | CASSLSPLPGPAAYEQYF | TGTGCCAGCAGTTTATCGCCCCTTCCGGGTCCCGCGGCCTACGAGCAGTACTTC
TRBJ1-2 | - | TRBV28 | once | CASSPPGTSYGYTF | TGTGCCAGCAGTCCCCCCGGGACATCATATGGCTACACCTTC
TRBJ2-7 | TRBD1 | TRBV14 | - | CASSQSGQGAIGEQYF | TGTGCCAGCAGCCAGAGCGGACAGGGGGCGATCGGCGAGCAGTACTTC
TRBJ1-2 | TRBD1 | TRBV4-3 | - | CASSQDGQGYGYTF | TGCGCCAGCAGCCAGGATGGACAGGGCTATGGCTACACCTTC
TRBJ2-7 | - | TRBV28 | - | CASSAGQTYEQYF | TGTGCCAGCAGCGCGGGACAGACGTACGAGCAGTACTTC
TRBJ1-2 | TRBD1 | TRBV19 | - | CASSRQGPYGYTF | TGTGCCAGTAGCCGACAGGGACCCTATGGCTACACCTTC
TRBJ2-4 | - | TRBV6-1 | - | CASSEAGQGKNIQYF | TGTGCCAGCAGTGAAGCGGGGCAGGGGAAAAACATTCAGTACTTC
TRBJ2-7 | TRBD1 | TRBV25-1 | - | CASSGTGAYEQYF | TGTGCCAGCAGTGGGACAGGGGCCTACGAGCAGTACTTC
TRBJ2-7 | - | TRBV14 | - | CASSLGGYEQYF | TGTGCCAGCAGCCTGGGGGGTTACGAGCAGTACTTC
TRBJ2-4 | - | TRBV2 | once | CASSVTGSILAKNIQYF | TGTGCCAGCAGTGTCACAGGGAGTATCCTAGCCAAAAACATTCAGTACTTC
TRBJ1-2 | - | TRBV9 | - | CASSVDYGQLPTGYTF | TGTGCCAGCAGCGTAGACTATGGACAACTACCTACTGGCTACACCTTC
TRBJ1-3 | - | TRBV4-1 | - | CASSQGQGGSGNTIYF | TGCGCCAGCAGCCAAGGTCAAGGGGGCTCTGGAAACACCATATATTTT
TRBJ1-1 | - | TRBV29-1 | - | CSDTGGNTEAFF | TGCAGCGACACCGGGGGGAACACTGAAGCTTTCTTT
TRBJ2-3 | TRBD2 | TRBV19 | - | CASSSIKTSSVDTQYF | TGTGCCAGTAGCTCCATAAAGACTAGCTCCGTAGATACGCAGTATTTT
TRBJ1-2 | - | TRBV7-9 | - | CASSLRGSGYTF | TGTGCCAGCAGCTTGCGGGGGTCCGGCTACACCTTC